These T cell receptor beta chains were read from a single sample in a study of shared clonotypes between healthy human individuals. Clones were read by immunoSEQ multiplex PCR, and TCRdb kept only the in-frame ones, dropping some. The table includes millions of clones, about 95% detected once. The source material was naive CD8+ T cells sorted from blood. All receptors derive from a man younger than 35 in good health. The CDR3 runs from the conserved cysteine through the conserved F or W. Each record gives: J gene, D gene, clone size, V gene, CDR3 DNA, CDR3 protein. D genes are given only for firm matches. Clone size is shown for a subset of rows, as once, few, many or a class of expanded clone.

>TRBJ1-1|NA|once|TRBV7-6
TGTGCCAGCAGCTTGAACCCGGGTTCTGGGAACACTGAAGCTTTCTTT
CASSLNPGSGNTEAFF
>TRBJ2-7|NA|once|TRBV9
TGTGCCAGCAGCGCCGGGCAGGGGAGGTACGAGCAGTACTTC
CASSAGQGRYEQYF
>TRBJ2-7|NA|NA|TRBV6-5
TGTGCCAGCAACTCCGGGGCGACCACCTACGAGCAGTACTTC
CASNSGATTYEQYF
>TRBJ2-7|NA|NA|TRBV7-9
TGTGCCAGCAGCCGTTTTAGACAGGCCTCGGGCTCCTACGAGCAGTACTTC
CASSRFRQASGSYEQYF
>TRBJ1-6|TRBD1|NA|TRBV28
TGTGCCAGCAGTTTACGGGGGGACAGCGACAATTCACCCCTCCACTTT
CASSLRGDSDNSPLHF
>TRBJ1-1|NA|once|TRBV14
TGTGCCAGCAGCGAAGGGTGGGAGTTCGCTGAAGCTTTCTTT
CASSEGWEFAEAFF
>TRBJ1-1|TRBD1|NA|TRBV4-1
TGCGCCAGCAGCCCTCCAGGGGGCACTGAAGCTTTCTTT
CASSPPGGTEAFF
>TRBJ2-7|NA|NA|TRBV7-6
TGTGCCAGCAGCTCCCCAGAGGCCAATTCGAGGGAGCAGTACTTC
CASSSPEANSREQYF
>TRBJ2-2|NA|NA|TRBV6-5
TGTGCCAGCAGTTACTCGTGGGACCCCATCACCGGGGAGCTGTTTTTT
CASSYSWDPITGELFF
>TRBJ2-3|NA|once|TRBV4-3
TGCGCCAGCAGCCAAGGGCCGGTGGCAGATACGCAGTATTTT
CASSQGPVADTQYF
>TRBJ2-5|NA|once|TRBV13
TGTGCCAGCGGAGGACAGCAAGAGACCCAGTACTTC
CASGGQQETQYF
>TRBJ2-5|TRBD1|NA|TRBV6-1
TGTGCCAGCAGTGAATTCCGGACAGGGGAAGGTTCCCAAGAGACCCAGTACTTC
CASSEFRTGEGSQETQYF
>TRBJ1-2|NA|NA|TRBV7-9
TGTGCCAGCAGCTTTGGGGGTTCGAACTATGGCTACACCTTC
CASSFGGSNYGYTF
>TRBJ1-3|NA|NA|TRBV27
TGTGCCAGCAGTCCTATTCGGGGGGGGCCCTCTGGAAACACCATATATTTT
CASSPIRGGPSGNTIYF
>TRBJ2-3|NA|NA|TRBV6-5
TGTGCCAGCAGTTACGTCGGGGGCGACGATACGCAGTATTTT
CASSYVGGDDTQYF
>TRBJ2-7|TRBD2|NA|TRBV19
TGTGCCAGTAGTGGACTAGCGGGAGCCATGGACGAGCAGTACTTC
CASSGLAGAMDEQYF
>TRBJ2-1|NA|NA|TRBV13
TGTGCCAGCAGCTCCCGACAGAGCTCCTACAATGAGCAGTTCTTC
CASSSRQSSYNEQFF
>TRBJ2-7|NA|once|TRBV4-1
TGCGCCAGCAGCCAAGGAACGGCAGGCGCAACCTACGAGCAGTACTTC
CASSQGTAGATYEQYF
>TRBJ2-3|TRBD2|NA|TRBV30
TGTGCCTGGGGTAGCGGGAGCGGAACAGATACGCAGTATTTT
CAWGSGSGTDTQYF
>TRBJ2-7|TRBD1|once|TRBV29-1
TGCAGCGTTGGGGGGACAGGGTTAAAGGGCGAGCAGTACTTC
CSVGGTGLKGEQYF
>TRBJ2-7|NA|NA|TRBV10-3
TGTGCCATCAGTGATCATACTCTAGGGGTGTACGAGCAGTACTTC
CAISDHTLGVYEQYF
>TRBJ2-7|TRBD2|NA|TRBV4-1
TGCGCCAGCAGCCGCGGCGGGGGTACCTACGAGCAGTACTTC
CASSRGGGTYEQYF